This T cell receptor beta chain was captured by sequencing in a study of cytomegalovirus exposure and HLA in healthy donors. Note on this clone: What it binds is not known.

The primer mix had 60 Vbeta and 13 Jbeta primers. Generated by immunoSEQ multiplex PCR, the TCRdb table keeps only in-frame clones and is missing some. The repertoire includes some 100,000 clones, about 70% of them detected once, and 2% to 2.5% sits in the top ten. Germline loops: CDR1 MNHNS, CDR2 SASEGT. This CDR3 region has 14 residues. V shed 7 bases and J 0 bases; nucleotides not matched to a gene: 1. Study-level findings and limits: It was confirmed in vitro that a few of the CMV-associated chains were specific for CMV antigens.

The TCR originated in a human donor in good health. The sequencing sample was made of PBMCs. V usage is TRBV6-1 and J usage is TRBJ2-7; 12 bases map to TRBD2. The CDR3 loop reads CASKGLAGSYEQYF. In DNA, the CDR3 is TGTGCCAGCAAGGGACTAGCGGGCTCCTACGAGCAGTACTTC.